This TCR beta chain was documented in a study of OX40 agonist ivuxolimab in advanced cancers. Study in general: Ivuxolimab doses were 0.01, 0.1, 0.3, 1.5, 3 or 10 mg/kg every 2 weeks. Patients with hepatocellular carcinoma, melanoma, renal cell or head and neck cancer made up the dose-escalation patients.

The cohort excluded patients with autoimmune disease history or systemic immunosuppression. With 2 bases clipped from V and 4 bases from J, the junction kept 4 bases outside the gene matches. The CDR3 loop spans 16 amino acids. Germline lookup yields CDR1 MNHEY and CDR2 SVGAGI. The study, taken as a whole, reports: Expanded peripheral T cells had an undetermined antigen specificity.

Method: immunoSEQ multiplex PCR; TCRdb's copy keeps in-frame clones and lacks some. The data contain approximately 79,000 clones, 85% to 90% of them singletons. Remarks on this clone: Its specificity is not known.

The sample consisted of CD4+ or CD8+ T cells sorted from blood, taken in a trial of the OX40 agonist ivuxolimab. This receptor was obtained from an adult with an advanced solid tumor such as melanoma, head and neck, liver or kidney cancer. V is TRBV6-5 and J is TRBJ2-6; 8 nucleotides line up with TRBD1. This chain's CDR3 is CASSYARDRGANVLTF. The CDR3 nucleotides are TGTGCCAGCAGTTACGCTCGGGACAGGGGGGCCAACGTCCTGACTTTC.